This TCR beta chain was captured by sequencing in a study of blood T cell repertoires in COVID-19. The CDR3 covers 14 residues. Trimming cost V 4 bases and J 4 bases, with 12 bases left between them. In germline, CDR1 is SGHTA, CDR2 FQGTGA. TCRdb keeps only in-frame clones here, not all; method: immunoSEQ multiplex PCR. The data hold roughly 230,000 clones, with 84% observed a single time. Material: peripheral blood. The chain links TRBV7-3 to TRBJ2-3; a weak D match, TRBD1 (5 bases). This TCR derives from a man in his fifties with acute or convalescent COVID-19. The CDR3 sequence: CASSSQGIPDTQYF. The CDR3 DNA reads as TGTGCCAGCAGCTCGCAGGGTATTCCAGATACGCAGTATTTT.